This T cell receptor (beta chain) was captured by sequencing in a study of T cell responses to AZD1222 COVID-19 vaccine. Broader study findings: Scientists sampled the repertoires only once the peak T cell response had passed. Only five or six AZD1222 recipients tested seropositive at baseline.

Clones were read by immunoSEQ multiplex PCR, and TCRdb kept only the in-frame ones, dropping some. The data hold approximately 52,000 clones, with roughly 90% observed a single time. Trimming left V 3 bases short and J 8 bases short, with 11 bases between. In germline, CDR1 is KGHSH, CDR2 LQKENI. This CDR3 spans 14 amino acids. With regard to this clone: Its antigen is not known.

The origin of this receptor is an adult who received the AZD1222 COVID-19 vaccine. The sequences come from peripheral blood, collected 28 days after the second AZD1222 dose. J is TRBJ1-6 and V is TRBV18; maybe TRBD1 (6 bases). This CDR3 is CASSPAGEDSPLHF. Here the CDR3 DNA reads TGTGCCAGCTCACCGGCAGGGGAGGATTCACCCCTCCACTTT.